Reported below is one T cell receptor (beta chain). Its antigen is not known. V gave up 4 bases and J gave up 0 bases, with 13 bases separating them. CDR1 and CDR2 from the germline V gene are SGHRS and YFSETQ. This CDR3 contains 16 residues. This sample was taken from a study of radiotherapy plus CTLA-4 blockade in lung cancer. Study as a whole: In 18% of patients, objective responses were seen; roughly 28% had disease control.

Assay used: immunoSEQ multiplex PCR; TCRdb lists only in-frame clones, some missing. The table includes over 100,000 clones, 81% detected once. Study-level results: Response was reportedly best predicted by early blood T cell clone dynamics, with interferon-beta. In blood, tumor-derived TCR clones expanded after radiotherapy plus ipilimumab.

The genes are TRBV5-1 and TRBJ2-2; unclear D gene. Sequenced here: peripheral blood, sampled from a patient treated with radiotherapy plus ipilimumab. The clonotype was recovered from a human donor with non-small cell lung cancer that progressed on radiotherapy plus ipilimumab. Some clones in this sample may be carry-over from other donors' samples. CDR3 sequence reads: CASSRSPGTNTGELFF. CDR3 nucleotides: TGCGCCAGCAGCCGGTCCCCAGGCACGAACACCGGGGAGCTGTTTTTT.